This T cell receptor beta chain was captured by sequencing in a study of OX40 agonist ivuxolimab in advanced cancers. Looking at the study overall: Patients received ivuxolimab, an agonistic anti-OX40 (CD134) antibody. Patients in dose escalation had liver, melanoma, kidney or head and neck cancers. General observations from the study: Clonal expansion by week 6 occurred in CD4+ and CD8+ blood T cells (at 0.1 to 3.0 mg/kg).

The CDR3 sequence is 14 residues long. CDR1 SGHTA and CDR2 FQGTGA come from the germline V gene. For this clone: The antigen is not known. The junction does not match germline at one end; this may be a read error.

Generated by immunoSEQ multiplex PCR, the TCRdb table keeps only in-frame clones and is missing some. The data show about 83,000 clones, around 86% seen once. This chain uses TRBV7-3 with TRBJ2-3; a possible D gene is TRBD1 (6 bases). Specimen: CD4+ or CD8+ T cells sorted from blood, collected in a trial of the OX40 agonist ivuxolimab. The sequence was collected from an adult with an advanced solid tumor such as melanoma, head and neck, liver or kidney cancer. CDR3 DNA sequence: TGTGCCAGCAGCGTAACAGGGAGCACAGATACGCAGTATTTT. It encodes CASSVTGSTDTQYF.